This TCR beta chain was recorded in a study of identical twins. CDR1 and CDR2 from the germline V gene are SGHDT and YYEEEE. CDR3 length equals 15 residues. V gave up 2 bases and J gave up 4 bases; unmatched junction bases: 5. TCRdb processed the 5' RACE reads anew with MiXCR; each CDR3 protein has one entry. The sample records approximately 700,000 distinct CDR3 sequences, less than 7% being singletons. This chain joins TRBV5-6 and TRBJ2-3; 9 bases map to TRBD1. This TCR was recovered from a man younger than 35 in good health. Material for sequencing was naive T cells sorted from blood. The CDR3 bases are TGTGCCAGCAGCTTTGGGACAGGGAGTCCAGATACGCAGTATTTT. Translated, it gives CASSFGTGSPDTQYF.